This entry describes one TCR beta chain. The entry originates in a study of blood T cell repertoires in COVID-19. Study-level information: The United States, Italy and Spain provided the acute and convalescent COVID-19 samples. PBMCs, B-cell-depleted T cells, or T cells provided the cDNA or gDNA that made up the material.

Study processing details: From reference gene primer amplification, estimates of nucleated cell counts were derived. Libraries were prepared by immunoSEQ multiplex PCR; TCRdb keeps only in-frame clonotypes and omits some of them. That table supplies the V and J calls and clone size; D and trimming were determined from the DNA. The table has over 60,000 clones, 76% seen once. CDR3 length: 15 amino acids. The germline V gene has CDR1 SGHRS and CDR2 YFSETQ. V dropped 5 bases and J dropped 4 bases, with 17 bases sitting between them. Seattle participants joined during active infection and were tracked over time.

Sample: peripheral blood. The J gene is TRBJ2-3, the V gene TRBV5-1, with a possible D match to TRBD2 (7 bases). The receptor's source is a man in his 60s with COVID-19, enrolled during active disease. CDR3 sequence reads: CASRGGASWADTQYF. CDR3 nucleotides: TGCGCCAGCAGGGGGGGGGCCTCGTGGGCAGATACGCAGTATTTT.